These 17 T cell receptor beta chains were all obtained from the same sample, sequenced in a study of cytomegalovirus exposure and HLA in healthy donors. 13 Jbeta primers and 60 Vbeta primers were used for the PCR. Data came from immunoSEQ multiplex PCR; TCRdb stores just in-frame clones and leaves some out. This repertoire includes around 48,000 clones. Material for sequencing was PBMCs. All receptors come from a female donor in good health and CMV-seronegative.

The chain employs TRBV19 and TRBJ1-4; 7 nucleotides align to TRBD1. Germline V gives CDR1 LNHDA, CDR2 SQIVND (reference sequence). Losses at the gene ends were 11 bases for V and 4 bases for J; bases not matched to a gene: 4. This CDR3 region has 12 residues. The CDR3: CAAGTVNEKLFF. As DNA, the CDR3 is TGTGCCGCCGGGACAGTTAATGAAAAACTGTTTTTT.

The chain joins TRBV6-5 to TRBJ2-7, with D perhaps TRBD1 (5 bases). CDR3 length: 14 amino acids. Trimming took 5 bases from V and 0 from J, leaving 11 bases between them. Germline V gene lookup returns CDR1 MNHEY and CDR2 SVGAGI. The CDR3 sequence: CASSRGQSSYEQYF. CDR3 DNA: TGTGCCAGCAGTCGAGGACAAAGCTCCTACGAGCAGTACTTC.

The rearrangement uses TRBV9 and TRBJ1-1; 9 nucleotides line up with TRBD1. V gave up 4 bases and J gave up 6 bases; unmatched junction bases: 7. This CDR3 contains 14 residues. Germline V gene lookup returns CDR1 SGDLS and CDR2 YYNGEE. The CDR3 DNA is TGTGCCAGCAGCCAACTGGGACAGGGAGCTGAAGCTTTCTTT. Protein sequence: CASSQLGQGAEAFF.

The chain has TRBV5-6 and TRBJ2-7; the match to TRBD2 covers 8 bases. Germline V gene sequence: CDR1 SGHDT, CDR2 YYEEEE. The CDR3 sequence is 14 residues long. Trimming cost V 3 bases and J 6 bases; bases outside gene matches: 8. In nucleotides, the CDR3 is TGTGCCAGCAGCTCCGGGGGGGAAGTTGGCGAGCAGTACTTC. Translated: CASSSGGEVGEQYF.

The chain links TRBV5-1 to TRBJ1-1, with 10 nucleotides matching TRBD1. The CDR3 is 16 residues long. The V and J ends lost 4 bases and 1 base, in that order; junction bases with no gene match: 7. CDR1 is SGHRS, CDR2 YFSETQ, per germline. In DNA, the CDR3 is TGCGCCAGCAGCCCCGGGACAGGGGTTAGGAACACTGAAGCTTTCTTT. Translating it yields CASSPGTGVRNTEAFF. The whole variable domain, filled in from reference TRBV5-1 and TRBJ1-1, reads KAGVTQTPRYLIKTRGQQVTLSCSPISGHRSVSWYQQTPGQGLQFLFEYFSETQRNKGNFPGRFSGRQFSNSRSEMNVSTLELGDSALYLCASSPGTGVRNTEAFFGQGTRLTVV.

V usage is TRBV5-1 and J usage is TRBJ2-5, with 7 nucleotides matching TRBD1. The DNA end lines up better with TRBJ2-7; the J call may be wrong. The CDR3 spans 14 residues. Germline CDR1 reads SGHRS; CDR2 reads YFSETQ. CDR3: CASKTGTAEYEQYF. The CDR3 coding sequence is TGCGCCAGCAAGACAGGGACCGCCGAATACGAGCAGTACTTC.

This chain joins TRBV4-2 and TRBJ2-7; a possible D gene is TRBD1 (6 bases). The germline V gene encodes CDR1 LGHNA and CDR2 YNFKEQ. V was cut by 1 base and J by 3 bases, with 13 bases left in between. The CDR3 spans 15 residues. This CDR3 reads CASSQAPGQFYEQYF. CDR3 DNA: TGTGCCAGCAGCCAAGCACCAGGACAGTTCTACGAGCAGTACTTC.

The chain couples TRBV5-1 to TRBJ2-5; the D is unclear. Trimming shortened V by 2 bases and J by 5 bases, and 10 bases separated the two germline ends. Per germline, CDR1 SGHRS and CDR2 YFSETQ. The CDR3 is 13 residues long. The CDR3 reads CASSLAVFETQYF. The CDR3 DNA sequence: TGCGCCAGCAGCTTAGCCGTTTTCGAGACCCAGTACTTC.

V gene TRBV5-1 combines with J gene TRBJ2-2; 7 bases line up with TRBD2. The CDR3 totals 14 residues. With 4 bases clipped from V and 2 bases from J, the junction kept 2 bases outside the gene matches. CDR1 is SGHRS and CDR2 is YFSETQ in the germline V gene. Here the CDR3 reads CASSLAANTGELFF. The CDR3 nucleotides are TGCGCCAGCAGCCTAGCGGCAAACACCGGGGAGCTGTTTTTT.

The chain joins TRBV29-1 to TRBJ2-7; 11 nucleotides line up with TRBD1. There are 17 residues in the CDR3. Germline CDR1 reads SQVTM; CDR2 reads ANQGSEA. The trim removed 0 bases at V and 4 bases at J, leaving 11 bases unmatched. CDR3 nucleotides: TGCAGCGTTGAAGAAAGTAGCCGGGACAGGGGGGATTACGAGCAGTACTTC. Protein sequence: CSVEESSRDRGDYEQYF.

V and J are TRBV27 and TRBJ2-7; weak D call: TRBD1 (6 bases). Germline CDR1 is MNHEY and CDR2 is SMNVEV (reference sequence). This CDR3 is 16 amino acids long. V lost 7 bases and J 3 bases, leaving 22 bases between the germline ends. The CDR3: CASTPLDRRTDYEQYF. For the CDR3, the DNA is TGTGCCAGCACCCCCCTTGACAGGAGAACCGACTACGAGCAGTACTTC.

This chain links TRBV5-1 with TRBJ1-2; TRBD1 matches 7 bases. The trim removed 4 bases at V and 4 bases at J, leaving 7 bases unmatched. CDR1 is SGHRS, CDR2 YFSETQ, per germline. The CDR3 consists of 14 residues. The CDR3 loop is CASSPADRSYGYTF. CDR3 DNA sequence: TGCGCCAGCAGCCCCGCGGACAGGAGCTATGGCTACACCTTC. The full variable domain, with the rest looked up from reference TRBV5-1 and TRBJ1-2, is KAGVTQTPRYLIKTRGQQVTLSCSPISGHRSVSWYQQTPGQGLQFLFEYFSETQRNKGNFPGRFSGRQFSNSRSEMNVSTLELGDSALYLCASSPADRSYGYTFGSGTRLTVV.

The chain joins TRBV6-5 to TRBJ1-4, with D possibly TRBD1 on 5 matching bases. CDR1 is MNHEY and CDR2 is SVGAGI in the germline V gene. V dropped 2 bases and J dropped 8 bases, with 15 bases sitting between them. The CDR3 is 15 residues long. CDR3 sequence (DNA): TGTGCCAGCAGTTACGGGGCAGGCCCCCTGGAAAAACTGTTTTTT. This codes for CASSYGAGPLEKLFF.

The V and J genes are TRBV18 and TRBJ1-1, with no clear D. Per the germline V gene, CDR1 is KGHSH and CDR2 is LQKENI. V shed 4 bases and J shed 1 base, with 7 bases lying between them. The length of the CDR3 is 13 residues. The CDR3 DNA follows: TGTGCCAGCTCACTAACTCAGAACACTGAAGCTTTCTTT. Translating gives CASSLTQNTEAFF.

The V and J genes are TRBV9 and TRBJ2-7; no firm D call. Germline assignment: CDR1 SGDLS and CDR2 YYNGEE. The CDR3 contains 15 residues. Trimming took 4 bases from V and 3 from J, leaving 17 bases between them. This CDR3 reads CASSPSARIGYEQYF. The CDR3 region has the DNA TGTGCCAGCAGCCCTAGTGCCCGGATAGGCTACGAGCAGTACTTC.

With regard to this clone: Other DNA variants within this sample encode the same CDR3. The chain couples TRBV4-1 to TRBJ2-1, with D unresolved. The CDR3 totals 15 residues. V lost 3 bases and J 0 bases, leaving 9 bases between the germline ends. The germline V gene encodes CDR1 MGHRA and CDR2 YSYEKL. The CDR3 loop is CASSQELVSYNEQFF. Here the CDR3 DNA reads TGCGCCAGCAGCCAGGAGCTAGTCTCCTACAATGAGCAGTTCTTC.

The chain joins TRBV6-1 to TRBJ1-2, with D unresolved. Trimming pared 5 bases from V and 8 bases from J, leaving 12 bases between. The germline V gene encodes CDR1 MNHNS and CDR2 SASEGT. The CDR3 is made up of 12 amino acids. Here the CDR3 reads CASSLRHSGYTF. The DNA for the CDR3 is TGTGCCAGCAGTCTCAGGCACTCCGGCTACACCTTC.